This T cell receptor (beta chain) comes out of a study of cytomegalovirus exposure and HLA in healthy donors. In germline, CDR1 is SEHNR, CDR2 FQNEAQ (reference sequence). CDR3 length equals 16 residues. V was pared by 0 bases and J by 3 bases, with 6 bases of the junction left unmatched. The PCR was carried out with 60 Vbeta primers and 13 Jbeta primers. Measured with immunoSEQ multiplex PCR; TCRdb has only the in-frame clones, and not every one. Of about 160,000 clones detected, 68% appear once; the ten largest clones hold about 1.3%. This clonotype was obtained from a man aged 45 to 65 in good health and CMV-seronegative. Sequenced material: PBMCs. The chain couples TRBV7-9 to TRBJ1-1; 8 bases are shared with TRBD1. CDR3 residues: CASSLAWTGRDTEAFF. The CDR3 DNA reads TGTGCCAGCAGCTTAGCCTGGACAGGGCGGGACACTGAAGCTTTCTTT.